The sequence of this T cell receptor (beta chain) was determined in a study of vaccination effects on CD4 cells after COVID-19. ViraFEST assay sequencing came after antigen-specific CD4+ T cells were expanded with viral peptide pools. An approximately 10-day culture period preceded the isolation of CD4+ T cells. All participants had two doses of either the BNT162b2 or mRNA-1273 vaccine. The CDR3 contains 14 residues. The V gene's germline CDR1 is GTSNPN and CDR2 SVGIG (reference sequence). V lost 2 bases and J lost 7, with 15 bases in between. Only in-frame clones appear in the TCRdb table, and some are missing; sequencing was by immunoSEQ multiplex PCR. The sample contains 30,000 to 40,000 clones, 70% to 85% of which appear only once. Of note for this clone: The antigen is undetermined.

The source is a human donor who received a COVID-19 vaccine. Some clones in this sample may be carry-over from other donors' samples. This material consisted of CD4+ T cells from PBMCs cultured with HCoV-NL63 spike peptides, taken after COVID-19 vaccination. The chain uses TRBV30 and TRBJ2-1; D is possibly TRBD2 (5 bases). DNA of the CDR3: TGTGCCTGGAGTCCGGGATCAGACCTAAATGAGCAGTTCTTC. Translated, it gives CAWSPGSDLNEQFF.